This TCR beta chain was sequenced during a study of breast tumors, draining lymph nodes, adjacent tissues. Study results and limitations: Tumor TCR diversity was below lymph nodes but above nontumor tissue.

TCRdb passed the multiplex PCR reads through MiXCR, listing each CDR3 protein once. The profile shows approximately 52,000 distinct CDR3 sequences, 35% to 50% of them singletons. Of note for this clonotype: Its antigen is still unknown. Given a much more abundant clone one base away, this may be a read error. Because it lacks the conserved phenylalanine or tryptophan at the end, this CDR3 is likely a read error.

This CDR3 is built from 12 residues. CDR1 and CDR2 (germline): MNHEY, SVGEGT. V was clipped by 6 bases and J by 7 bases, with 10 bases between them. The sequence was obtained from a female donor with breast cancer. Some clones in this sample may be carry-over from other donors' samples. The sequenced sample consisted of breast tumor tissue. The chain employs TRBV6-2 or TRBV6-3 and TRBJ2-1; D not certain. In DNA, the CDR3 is TGTGCCAGCAGCGGATTTAATAATGAGCAGTTCTGC. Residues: CASSGFNNEQFC.